This record concerns one T cell receptor (beta chain) sequence. The antigen is undetermined. Using MiXCR, TCRdb re-called clones from the PCR reads. The sample has almost 15,000 clones, approximately 32% seen once; the top ten hold 45% to 55%. This specimen belongs to a study of metastatic and nonmetastatic thyroid tumors. This CDR3 is built from 15 residues. Trimming stripped 3 bases from V and 3 bases from J, with 12 bases between. Germline-derived CDR1 and CDR2 are SNHLY and FYNNEI. No patient had received any treatment before thyroid surgery. Study findings and constraints: Compared with benign nodules, malignant thyroid tumors were reported to have significantly higher TCR beta diversity in both blood and tumor.

Material for sequencing was tumor tissue. This TCR was recovered from a male donor with papillary thyroid cancer or a benign thyroid nodule (not recorded which). Some clones in this sample may be carry-over from other donors' samples. The chain has TRBV2 and TRBJ1-3, with D possibly being TRBD1 (5 bases). In DNA form, the CDR3 reads TGTGCCAGCAGTGATCAGGGCTTTAATGGAAACACCATATATTTT. It is translated as CASSDQGFNGNTIYF.